One and the same sample provided the 9 T cell receptor beta chains below, sequenced in a study of blood T cells in healthy people across ages. The use of a sample-barcoded 5' primer and a J-beta primer mix characterized a second PCR of roughly 7 to 11 cycles. MiXCR, run by TCRdb on the 5' RACE reads, gives a single entry per CDR3 protein. The sample has over a million distinct CDR3 sequences; approximately 59% are singletons. Sequenced material: blood. The receptor source for this set is a man aged 18 to 30 in good health.

V and J are TRBV7-2 and TRBJ1-2; weak D call: TRBD1 (5 bases). The V gene lost 2 bases and the J gene lost 6 bases, with 13 bases spanning the gap. Germline V gene data show CDR1 as SGHTA and CDR2 as FQGNSA. The CDR3 spans 14 residues. The CDR3 region is CASSLLSRVDGYTF. The CDR3 region has the DNA TGTGCCAGCAGCTTACTTTCCAGGGTCGATGGCTACACCTTC.

This clonotype was recorded a few times. The V call is TRBV27, the J call TRBJ2-6; 11 nucleotides match TRBD2. This CDR3 is 17 amino acids long. CDR1 and CDR2 from the germline V gene are MNHEY and SMNVEV (reference sequence). The ends lost 3 bases at V and 4 bases at J; junction bases unmatched: 5. The CDR3 nucleotides read TGTGCCAGCAGTTTTGGGGGACTAGCGGACGGGGCCAACGTCCTGACTTTC. Its protein product is CASSFGGLADGANVLTF.

This sequence joins TRBV7-8 and TRBJ1-4, with 7 bases that match TRBD1. Germline CDR1 SGHVS, CDR2 FQNEAQ. Germline trimming cut 0 bases from V and 7 bases from J; bases unmatched to any gene: 8. This CDR3 is built from 16 residues. The DNA for the CDR3 is TGTGCCAGCAGCTTAGCCCCCCAGGGGGGGGGTGAAAAACTGTTTTTT. Its protein is CASSLAPQGGGEKLFF.

V usage is TRBV2 and J usage is TRBJ2-1; D possibly corresponds to TRBD2 (5 bases). CDR3 length equals 14 residues. Per the germline V gene, CDR1 is SNHLY and CDR2 is FYNNEI. Between the trimmed V and J ends, which lost 7 bases and 1 base, there was a span of 11 bases. The CDR3 region is CASKSGISYNEQFF. In DNA, the CDR3 is TGTGCCAGCAAATCGGGAATTTCCTACAATGAGCAGTTCTTC.

V is TRBV28 and J is TRBJ2-7; 9 bases align to TRBD1. Trimming at V came to 6 bases and at J to 3 bases, leaving 6 bases not matched to a gene. The CDR3 consists of 14 residues. In germline, CDR1 is MDHEN, CDR2 SYDVKM. The CDR3 reads CASRIGTGIYEQYF. The CDR3 DNA is TGTGCCAGCAGAATAGGGACAGGGATCTACGAGCAGTACTTC.

The chain is built from TRBV5-1 and TRBJ2-6, with D unresolved. V shed 4 bases and J shed 0 bases, with 8 bases lying between them. Germline loops: CDR1 SGHRS, CDR2 YFSETQ. This CDR3 has 15 amino acids. CDR3: CASSHLDSGANVLTF. The CDR3 nucleotides are TGCGCCAGCAGCCATCTCGACTCTGGGGCCAACGTCCTGACTTTC. The full variable domain, completed using reference TRBV5-1 and TRBJ2-6, is KAGVTQTPRYLIKTRGQQVTLSCSPISGHRSVSWYQQTPGQGLQFLFEYFSETQRNKGNFPGRFSGRQFSNSRSEMNVSTLELGDSALYLCASSHLDSGANVLTFGAGSRLTVL.

The rearrangement joins TRBV12-3 or TRBV12-4 to TRBJ2-3, with TRBD2 matching over 10 bases. The CDR3 length is 16 residues. Trimming took 5 bases from V and 4 from J; bases not matched to a gene: 9. Here the CDR3 DNA reads TGTGCCAGCAGTGGGCTAGCGGGAGAGGGGGCAGATACGCAGTATTTT. Protein: CASSGLAGEGADTQYF.

J is TRBJ2-7 and V is TRBV10-3, with D maybe TRBD2 (6 bases). Germline CDR1 and CDR2: ENHRY and SYGVKD. This CDR3 spans 15 amino acids. Trimming took 3 bases from V and 4 from J, leaving 16 bases between them. The CDR3 sequence: CAISDKGIGGYEQYF. The CDR3 nucleotides are TGTGCCATCAGTGACAAGGGGATCGGGGGTTACGAGCAGTACTTC.

V is TRBV9 and J is TRBJ2-1; 7 positions agree with TRBD2. V gave up 0 bases and J gave up 4 bases; unmatched junction bases: 7. This CDR3 comprises 16 residues. CDR1 is SGDLS, CDR2 YYNGEE, per germline. CDR3 coding DNA: TGTGCCAGCAGCGTAGGAAGGACTAGTGGATACAATGAGCAGTTCTTC. It yields the protein CASSVGRTSGYNEQFF.